This T cell receptor (beta chain) was sequenced for a study of regulatory T cells in long-lasting Graves disease. Study-wide context: Prior antithyroid drug treatment in newly diagnosed Graves' patients lasted under 3 months.

CDR3 regions were amplified by Arm-PCR using iRepertoire HTBI primers to build TCR beta libraries. TCRdb recomputed calls from the multiplex PCR reads with MiXCR, one row per CDR3 protein. The data hold about 530,000 distinct CDR3 sequences, with more than 15% observed a single time. This clonotype was seen many times. Time point in this sample: newly diagnosed GD, antithyroid drugs for less than 3 months. RNA from PBMCs was the source of the TCR library. Diagnosis followed American Thyroid Association guidelines for Graves' disease. The germline CDR1 and CDR2 sequences are SQVTM and ANQGSEA. V lost 6 bases to trimming and J lost 7 bases; unmatched junction nucleotides: 7. This CDR3 comprises 12 residues. These data also featured in a second study, about T cells in Graves' hyperthyroidism and ophthalmopathy. This second study says: The study used the HTBI primer set for a first-round RT-PCR of the TCR CDR3. Most expanded thyroid clonotypes above 0.001 also appeared in blood.

The chain joins TRBV29-1 to TRBJ1-2, with 8 positions matching TRBD1. The TCR originated in a woman aged 35-60 years with Graves disease. The material sequenced was peripheral blood mononuclear cells (PBMCs), taken at new diagnosis, from a patient treated with antithyroid drugs. CDR3 in DNA: TGCAGCGTGGGACAGGAGGCAGGTGGCTACACCTTC. Translating gives CSVGQEAGGYTF. Combining the CDR3 with reference TRBV29-1 and TRBJ1-2 gives the whole variable domain SAVISQKPSRDICQRGTSLTIQCQVDSQVTMMFWYRQQPGQSLTLIATANQGSEATYESGFVIDKFPISRPNLTFSTLTVSNMSPEDSSIYLCSVGQEAGGYTFGSGTRLTVV.